Sequencing of this T cell receptor (beta chain) was carried out in a study of shared clonotypes between healthy human individuals. Germline loops: CDR1 SGHVS, CDR2 FQNEAQ. The V and J ends lost 5 bases and 5 bases, in that order; junction bases with no gene match: 18. The length of the CDR3 is 18 residues. CD45RA-negative memory and CD45RA+ naive subsets were split from the CD4+ cells. Findings and limits, study-wide: Among donors, sharing of clonotypes was expected to be affected by sequencing depth.

As for this clone: Antigen unknown.

Every immunoSEQ plate was one replicate of a subset's evenly spread DNA. TCRdb's copy holds only in-frame clones and misses some; the assay was immunoSEQ multiplex PCR. This sample carries nearly 750,000 clones, over 55% of them seen once, and the ten largest clones take 1.8%. The sequenced material came from memory CD4+ T cells sorted from blood. This sample's subset: CD45RA-negative fraction. V gene TRBV7-8 combines with J gene TRBJ1-5, with 7 bases fitting TRBD1. The receptor comes from a woman aged 25-40 years in good health. The CDR3 nucleotides read TGTGCCAGCAGCCTAAAATTCCCAGGGGGTTGGGGGCATCAGCCCCAGCATTTT. Its translation is CASSLKFPGGWGHQPQHF.